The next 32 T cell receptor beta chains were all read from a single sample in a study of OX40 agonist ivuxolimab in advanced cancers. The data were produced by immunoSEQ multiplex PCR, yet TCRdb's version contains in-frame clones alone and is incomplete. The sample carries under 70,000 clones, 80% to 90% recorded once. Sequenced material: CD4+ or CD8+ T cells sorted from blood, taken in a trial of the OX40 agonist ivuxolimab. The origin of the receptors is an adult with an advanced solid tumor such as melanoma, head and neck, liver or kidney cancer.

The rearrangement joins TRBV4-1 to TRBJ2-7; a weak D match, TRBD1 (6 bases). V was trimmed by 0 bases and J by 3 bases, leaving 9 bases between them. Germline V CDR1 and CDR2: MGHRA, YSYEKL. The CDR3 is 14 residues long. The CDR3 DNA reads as TGCGCCAGCAGCCAAGATAACAGGGACTACGAGCAGTACTTC. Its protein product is CASSQDNRDYEQYF.

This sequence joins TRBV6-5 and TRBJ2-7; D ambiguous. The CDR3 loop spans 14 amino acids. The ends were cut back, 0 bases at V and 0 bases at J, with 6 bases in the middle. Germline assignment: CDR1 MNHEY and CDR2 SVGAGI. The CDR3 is CASSYSRSSYEQYF. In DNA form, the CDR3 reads TGTGCCAGCAGTTACTCGAGGAGCTCCTACGAGCAGTACTTC.

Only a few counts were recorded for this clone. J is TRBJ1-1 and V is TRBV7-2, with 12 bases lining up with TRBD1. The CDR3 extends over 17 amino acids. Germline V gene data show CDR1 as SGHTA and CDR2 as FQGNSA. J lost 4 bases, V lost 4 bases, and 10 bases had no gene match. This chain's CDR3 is CASSSPGQGARGTEAFF. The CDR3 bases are TGTGCCAGCAGCTCCCCGGGACAGGGGGCGCGGGGCACTGAAGCTTTCTTT.

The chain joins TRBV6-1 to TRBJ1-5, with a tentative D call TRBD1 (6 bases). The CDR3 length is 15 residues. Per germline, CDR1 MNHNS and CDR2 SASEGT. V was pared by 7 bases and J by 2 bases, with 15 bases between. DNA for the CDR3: TGTGCCAGCAAAGGGGGACTTTGGGGCAATCAGCCCCAGCATTTT. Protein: CASKGGLWGNQPQHF.

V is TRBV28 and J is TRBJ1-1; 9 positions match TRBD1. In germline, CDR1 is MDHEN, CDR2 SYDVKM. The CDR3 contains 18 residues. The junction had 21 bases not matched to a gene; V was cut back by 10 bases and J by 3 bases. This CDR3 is CAIQGQGKWGRSDTEAFF. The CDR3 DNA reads TGTGCCATTCAGGGACAGGGAAAATGGGGACGATCGGACACTGAAGCTTTCTTT.

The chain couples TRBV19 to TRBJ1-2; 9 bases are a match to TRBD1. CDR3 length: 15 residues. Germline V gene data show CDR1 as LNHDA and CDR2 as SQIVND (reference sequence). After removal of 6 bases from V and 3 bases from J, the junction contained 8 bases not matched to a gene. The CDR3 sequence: CASRRSTGGDYGYTF. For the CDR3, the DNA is TGTGCCAGTAGGCGTTCGACAGGGGGTGACTATGGCTACACCTTC.

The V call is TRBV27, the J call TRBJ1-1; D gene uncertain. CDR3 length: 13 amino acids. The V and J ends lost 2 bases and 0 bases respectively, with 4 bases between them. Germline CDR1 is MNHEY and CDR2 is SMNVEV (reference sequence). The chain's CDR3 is CASSLKVNTEAFF. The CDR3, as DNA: TGTGCCAGCAGTTTAAAGGTGAACACTGAAGCTTTCTTT.

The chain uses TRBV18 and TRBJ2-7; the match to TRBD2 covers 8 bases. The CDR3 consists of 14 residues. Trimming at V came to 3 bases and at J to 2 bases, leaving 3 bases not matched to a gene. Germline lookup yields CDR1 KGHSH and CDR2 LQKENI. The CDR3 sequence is CASSPTGGTYEQYF. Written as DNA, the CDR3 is TGTGCCAGCTCACCCACGGGGGGGACCTACGAGCAGTACTTC.

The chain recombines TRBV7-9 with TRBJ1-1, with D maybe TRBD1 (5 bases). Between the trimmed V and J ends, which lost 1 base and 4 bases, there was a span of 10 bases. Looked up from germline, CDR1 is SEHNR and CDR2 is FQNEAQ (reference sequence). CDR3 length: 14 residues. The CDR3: CASSLGGAGTEAFF. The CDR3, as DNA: TGTGCCAGCAGCTTAGGGGGCGCCGGCACTGAAGCTTTCTTT.

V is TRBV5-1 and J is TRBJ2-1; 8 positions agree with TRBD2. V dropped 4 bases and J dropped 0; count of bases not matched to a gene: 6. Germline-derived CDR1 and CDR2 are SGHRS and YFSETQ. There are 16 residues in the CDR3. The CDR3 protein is CASSSSGASSYNEQFF. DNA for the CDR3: TGCGCCAGCAGCAGTAGCGGGGCCAGCTCCTACAATGAGCAGTTCTTC.

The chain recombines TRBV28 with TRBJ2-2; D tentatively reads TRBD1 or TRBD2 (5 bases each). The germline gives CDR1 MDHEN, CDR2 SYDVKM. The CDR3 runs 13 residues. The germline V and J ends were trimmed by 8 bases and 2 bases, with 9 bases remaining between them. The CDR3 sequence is CASEGFNTGELFF. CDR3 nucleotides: TGTGCCAGCGAGGGGTTCAACACCGGGGAGCTGTTTTTT.

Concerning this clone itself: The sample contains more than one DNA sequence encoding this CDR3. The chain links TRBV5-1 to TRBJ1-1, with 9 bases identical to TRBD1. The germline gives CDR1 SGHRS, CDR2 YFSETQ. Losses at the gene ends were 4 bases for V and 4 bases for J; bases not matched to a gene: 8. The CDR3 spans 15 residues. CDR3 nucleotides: TGCGCCAGCAGCGCTGGGACAGGGTTCGGCACTGAAGCTTTCTTT. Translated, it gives CASSAGTGFGTEAFF.

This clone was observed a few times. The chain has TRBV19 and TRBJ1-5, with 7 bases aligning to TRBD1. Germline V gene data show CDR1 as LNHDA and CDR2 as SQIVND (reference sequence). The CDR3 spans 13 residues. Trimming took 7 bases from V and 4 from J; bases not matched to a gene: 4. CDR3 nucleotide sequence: TGTGCCAGTAAAGACAGGGCGAATCAGCCCCAGCATTTT. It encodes CASKDRANQPQHF.

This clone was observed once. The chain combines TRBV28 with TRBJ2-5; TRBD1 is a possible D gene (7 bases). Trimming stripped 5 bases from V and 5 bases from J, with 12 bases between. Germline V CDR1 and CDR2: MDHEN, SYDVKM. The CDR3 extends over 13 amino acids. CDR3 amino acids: CASSGGTVETQYF. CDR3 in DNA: TGTGCCAGCAGTGGCGGGACAGTCGAGACCCAGTACTTC.

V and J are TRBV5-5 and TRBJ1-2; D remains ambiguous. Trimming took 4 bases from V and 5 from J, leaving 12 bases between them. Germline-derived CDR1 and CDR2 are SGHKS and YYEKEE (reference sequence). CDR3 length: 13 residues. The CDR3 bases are TGTGCCAGCAGCCTGGTCATTGAGTATGGCTACACCTTC. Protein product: CASSLVIEYGYTF.

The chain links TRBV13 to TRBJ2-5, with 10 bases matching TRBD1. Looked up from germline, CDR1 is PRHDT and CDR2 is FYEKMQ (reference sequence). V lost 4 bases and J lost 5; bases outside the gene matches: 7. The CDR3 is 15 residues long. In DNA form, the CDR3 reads TGTGCCAGCAGCTCTGACAGGGGGCGTAGGGAGACCCAGTACTTC. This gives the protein CASSSDRGRRETQYF.

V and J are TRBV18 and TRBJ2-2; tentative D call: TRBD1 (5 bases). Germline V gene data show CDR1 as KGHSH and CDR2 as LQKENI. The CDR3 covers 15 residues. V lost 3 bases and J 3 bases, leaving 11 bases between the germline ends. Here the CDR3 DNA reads TGTGCCAGCTCACCGACCAGGGTGGACACCGGGGAGCTGTTTTTT. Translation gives CASSPTRVDTGELFF.

This CDR3 is CSVKRTSSYEQYF. CDR3 sequence (DNA): TGCAGCGTTAAGCGGACCAGCTCCTACGAGCAGTACTTC. This rearrangement joins TRBV29-1 to TRBJ2-7, with a weak D call TRBD2 (5 bases). This CDR3 is built from 13 residues. V gave up 5 bases and J gave up 0 bases, with 11 bases separating them. Germline assignment: CDR1 SQVTM and CDR2 ANQGSEA.

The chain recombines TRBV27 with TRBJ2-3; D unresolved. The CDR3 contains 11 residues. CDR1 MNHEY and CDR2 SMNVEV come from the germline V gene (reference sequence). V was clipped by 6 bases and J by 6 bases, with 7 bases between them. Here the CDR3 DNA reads TGTGCCAGCAGCTCCCGGGATACGCAGTATTTT. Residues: CASSSRDTQYF.

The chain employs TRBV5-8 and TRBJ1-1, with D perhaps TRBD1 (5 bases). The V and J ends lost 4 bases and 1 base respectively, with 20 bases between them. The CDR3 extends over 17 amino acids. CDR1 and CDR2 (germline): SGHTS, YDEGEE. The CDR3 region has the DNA TGTGCCAGCAGCCGCATACGGGACGGAGTATGGAACACTGAAGCTTTCTTT. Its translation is CASSRIRDGVWNTEAFF. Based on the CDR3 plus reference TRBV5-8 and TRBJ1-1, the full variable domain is EAGVTQSPTHLIKTRGQQATLRCSPISGHTSVYWYQQALGLGLQFLLWYDEGEERNRGNFPPRFSGRQFPNYSSELNVNALELEDSALYLCASSRIRDGVWNTEAFFGQGTRLTVV.

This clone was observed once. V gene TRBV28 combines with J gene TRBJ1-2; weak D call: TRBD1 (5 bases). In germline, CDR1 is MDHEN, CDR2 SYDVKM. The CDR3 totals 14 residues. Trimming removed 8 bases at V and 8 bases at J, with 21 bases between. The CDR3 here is CASRPQGLVLGYTF. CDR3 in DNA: TGTGCCAGCCGCCCGCAGGGTCTGGTGCTCGGCTACACCTTC.

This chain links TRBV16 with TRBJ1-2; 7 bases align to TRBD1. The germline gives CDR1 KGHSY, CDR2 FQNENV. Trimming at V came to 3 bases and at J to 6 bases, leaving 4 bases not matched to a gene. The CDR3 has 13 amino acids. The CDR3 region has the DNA TGTGCCAGCAGCCAGACAGGGAGGAATGGCTACACCTTC. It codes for CASSQTGRNGYTF.

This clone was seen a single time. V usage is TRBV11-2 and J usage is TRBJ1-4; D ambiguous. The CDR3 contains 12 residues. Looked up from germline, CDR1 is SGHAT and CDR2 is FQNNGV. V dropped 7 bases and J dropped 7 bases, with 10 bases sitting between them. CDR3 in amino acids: CASTTGSEKLFF. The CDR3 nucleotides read TGTGCCAGCACCACGGGAAGTGAAAAACTGTTTTTT.

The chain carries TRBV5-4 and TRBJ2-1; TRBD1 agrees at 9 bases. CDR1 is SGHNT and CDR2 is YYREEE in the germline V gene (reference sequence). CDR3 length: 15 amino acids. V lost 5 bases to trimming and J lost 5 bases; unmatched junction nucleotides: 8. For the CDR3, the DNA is TGTGCCAGCAGTACCGGGACAGGGCGCCACAATGAGCAGTTCTTC. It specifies CASSTGTGRHNEQFF.

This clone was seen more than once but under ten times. The CDR3 DNA reads as TGTGCCAGCAGTAAACGCGTCCAAGAGACCCAGTACTTC. It specifies CASSKRVQETQYF. The J gene is TRBJ2-5, the V gene TRBV2; D is unclear. V was trimmed by 5 bases and J by 1 base, leaving 8 bases between them. The CDR3 sequence is 13 residues long. The germline gives CDR1 SNHLY, CDR2 FYNNEI.

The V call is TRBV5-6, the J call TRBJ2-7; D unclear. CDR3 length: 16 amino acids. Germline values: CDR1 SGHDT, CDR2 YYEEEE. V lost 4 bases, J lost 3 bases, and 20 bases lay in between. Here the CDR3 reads CASSPYGSAEIYEQYF. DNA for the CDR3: TGTGCCAGCAGCCCCTATGGGTCTGCCGAAATCTACGAGCAGTACTTC. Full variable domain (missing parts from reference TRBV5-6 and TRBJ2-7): DAGVTQSPTHLIKTRGQQVTLRCSPKSGHDTVSWYQQALGQGPQFIFQYYEEEERQRGNFPDRFSGHQFPNYSSELNVNALLLGDSALYLCASSPYGSAEIYEQYFGPGTRLTVT.

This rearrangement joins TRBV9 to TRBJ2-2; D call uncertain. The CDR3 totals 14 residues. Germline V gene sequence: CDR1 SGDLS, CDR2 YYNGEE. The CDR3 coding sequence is TGTGCAAGCTCGCGCGGCCTGAACACCGGGGAGCTGTTTTTT. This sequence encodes CASSRGLNTGELFF.

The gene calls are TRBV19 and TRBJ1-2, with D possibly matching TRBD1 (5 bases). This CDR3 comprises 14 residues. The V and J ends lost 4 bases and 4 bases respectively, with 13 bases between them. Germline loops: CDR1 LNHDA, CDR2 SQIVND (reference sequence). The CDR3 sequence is CASSKQGRGYGYTF. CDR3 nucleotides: TGTGCCAGTAGTAAGCAGGGTAGAGGCTATGGCTACACCTTC.

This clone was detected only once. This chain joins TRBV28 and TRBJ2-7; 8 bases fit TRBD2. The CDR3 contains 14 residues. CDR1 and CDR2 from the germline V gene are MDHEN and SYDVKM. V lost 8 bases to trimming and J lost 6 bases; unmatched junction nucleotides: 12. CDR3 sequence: CASGPPGGAGEQYF. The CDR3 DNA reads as TGTGCCAGCGGACCCCCCGGGGGGGCCGGCGAGCAGTACTTC.

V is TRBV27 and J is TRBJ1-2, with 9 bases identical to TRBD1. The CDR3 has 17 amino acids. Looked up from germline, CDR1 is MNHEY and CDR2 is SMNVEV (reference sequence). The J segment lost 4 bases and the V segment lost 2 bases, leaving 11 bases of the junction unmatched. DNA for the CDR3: TGTGCCAGCAGTTTAAGACCAACAGGGGGCGCGGGCTATGGCTACACCTTC. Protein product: CASSLRPTGGAGYGYTF.

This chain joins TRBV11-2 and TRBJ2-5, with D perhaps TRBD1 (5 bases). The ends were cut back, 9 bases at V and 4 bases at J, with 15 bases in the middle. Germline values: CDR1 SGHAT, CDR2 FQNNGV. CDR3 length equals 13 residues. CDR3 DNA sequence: TGTGCCAGTACCCCAGGGCTGGGAGAGACCCAGTACTTC. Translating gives CASTPGLGETQYF.

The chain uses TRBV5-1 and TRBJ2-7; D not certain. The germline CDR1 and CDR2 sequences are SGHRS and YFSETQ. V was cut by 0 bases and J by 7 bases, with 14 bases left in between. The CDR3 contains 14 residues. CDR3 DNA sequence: TGCGCCAGCAGCTTGGCTAGGCCCGCTCAGGAGCAGTACTTC. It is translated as CASSLARPAQEQYF.